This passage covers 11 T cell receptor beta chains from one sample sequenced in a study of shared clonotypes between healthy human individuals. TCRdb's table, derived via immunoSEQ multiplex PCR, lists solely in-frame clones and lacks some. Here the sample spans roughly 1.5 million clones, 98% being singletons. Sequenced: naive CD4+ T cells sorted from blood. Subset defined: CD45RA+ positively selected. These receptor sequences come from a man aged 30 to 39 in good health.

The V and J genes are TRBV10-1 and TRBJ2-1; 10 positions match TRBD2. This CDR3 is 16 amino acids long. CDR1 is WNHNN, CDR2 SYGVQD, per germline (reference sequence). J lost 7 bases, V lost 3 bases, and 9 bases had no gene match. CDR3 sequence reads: CASSEFLAGARNEQFF. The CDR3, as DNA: TGCGCCAGCAGTGAATTTCTAGCGGGAGCCAGGAATGAGCAGTTCTTC.

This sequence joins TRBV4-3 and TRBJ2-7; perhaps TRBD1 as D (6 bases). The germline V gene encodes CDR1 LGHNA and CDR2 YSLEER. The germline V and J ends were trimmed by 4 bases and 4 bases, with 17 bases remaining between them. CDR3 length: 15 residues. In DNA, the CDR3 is TGCGCCAGCAGCCGCATAGGGGGTCTCCTTTACGAGCAGTACTTC. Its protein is CASSRIGGLLYEQYF.

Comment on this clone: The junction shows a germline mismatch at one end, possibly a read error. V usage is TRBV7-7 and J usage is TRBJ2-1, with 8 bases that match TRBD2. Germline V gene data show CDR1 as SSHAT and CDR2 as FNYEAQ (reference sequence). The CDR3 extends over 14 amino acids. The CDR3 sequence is CASSLAGLRNEQFF. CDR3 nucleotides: TGTGCTAGCAGCTTAGCGGGACTGCGCAATGAGCAGTTCTTC.

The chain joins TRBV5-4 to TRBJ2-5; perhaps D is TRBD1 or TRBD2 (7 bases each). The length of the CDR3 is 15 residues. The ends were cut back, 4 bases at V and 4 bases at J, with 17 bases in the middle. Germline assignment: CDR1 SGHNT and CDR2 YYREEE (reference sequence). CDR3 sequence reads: CASSPGRGRGETQYF. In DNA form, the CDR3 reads TGTGCCAGCAGCCCGGGGAGGGGGCGCGGAGAGACCCAGTACTTC.

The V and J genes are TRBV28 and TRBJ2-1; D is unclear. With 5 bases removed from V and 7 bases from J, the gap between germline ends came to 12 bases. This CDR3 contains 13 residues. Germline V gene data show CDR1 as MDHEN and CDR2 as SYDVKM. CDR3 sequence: CASSAPTYNEQFF. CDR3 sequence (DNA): TGTGCCAGCAGTGCCCCGACTTATAATGAGCAGTTCTTC.

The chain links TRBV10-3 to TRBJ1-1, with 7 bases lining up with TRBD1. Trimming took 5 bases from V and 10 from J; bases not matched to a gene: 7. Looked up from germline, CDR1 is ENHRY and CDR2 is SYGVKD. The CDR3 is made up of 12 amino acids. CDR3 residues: CAISYEGAGAFF. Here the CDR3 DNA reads TGTGCCATCAGTTACGAGGGGGCTGGAGCTTTCTTT.

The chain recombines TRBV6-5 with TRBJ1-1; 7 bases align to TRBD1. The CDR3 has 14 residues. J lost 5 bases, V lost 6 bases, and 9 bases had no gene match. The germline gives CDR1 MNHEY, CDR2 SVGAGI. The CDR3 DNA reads TGTGCCAGCAGGCAAAACAGGGGCGGTACTGAAGCTTTCTTT. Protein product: CASRQNRGGTEAFF.

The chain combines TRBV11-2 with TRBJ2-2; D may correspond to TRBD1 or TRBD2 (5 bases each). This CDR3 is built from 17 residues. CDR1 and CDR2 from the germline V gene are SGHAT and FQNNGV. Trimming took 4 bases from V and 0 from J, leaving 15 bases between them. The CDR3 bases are TGTGCCAGCAGCTATATTTCTGGGACGGCGAACACCGGGGAGCTGTTTTTT. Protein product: CASSYISGTANTGELFF.

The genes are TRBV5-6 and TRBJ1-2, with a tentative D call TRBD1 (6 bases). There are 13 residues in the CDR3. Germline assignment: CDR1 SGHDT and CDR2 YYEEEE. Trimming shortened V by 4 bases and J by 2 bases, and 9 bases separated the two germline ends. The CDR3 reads CASSVDRNYGYTF. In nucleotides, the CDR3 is TGTGCCAGCAGCGTGGACAGAAACTATGGCTACACCTTC.

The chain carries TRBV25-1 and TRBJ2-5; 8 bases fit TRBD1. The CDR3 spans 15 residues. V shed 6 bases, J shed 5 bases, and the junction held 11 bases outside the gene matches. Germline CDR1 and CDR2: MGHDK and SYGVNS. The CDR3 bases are TGTGCCAGCAGCAAGCCCCGGACAGGGATGGAGACCCAGTACTTC. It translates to CASSKPRTGMETQYF.

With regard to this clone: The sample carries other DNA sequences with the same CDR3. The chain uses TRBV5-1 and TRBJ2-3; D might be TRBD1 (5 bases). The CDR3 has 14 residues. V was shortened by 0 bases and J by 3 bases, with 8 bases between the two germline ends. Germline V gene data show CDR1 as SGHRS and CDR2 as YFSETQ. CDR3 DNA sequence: TGCGCCAGCAGCTTGGCATCAGGGACAGATACGCAGTATTTT. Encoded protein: CASSLASGTDTQYF.